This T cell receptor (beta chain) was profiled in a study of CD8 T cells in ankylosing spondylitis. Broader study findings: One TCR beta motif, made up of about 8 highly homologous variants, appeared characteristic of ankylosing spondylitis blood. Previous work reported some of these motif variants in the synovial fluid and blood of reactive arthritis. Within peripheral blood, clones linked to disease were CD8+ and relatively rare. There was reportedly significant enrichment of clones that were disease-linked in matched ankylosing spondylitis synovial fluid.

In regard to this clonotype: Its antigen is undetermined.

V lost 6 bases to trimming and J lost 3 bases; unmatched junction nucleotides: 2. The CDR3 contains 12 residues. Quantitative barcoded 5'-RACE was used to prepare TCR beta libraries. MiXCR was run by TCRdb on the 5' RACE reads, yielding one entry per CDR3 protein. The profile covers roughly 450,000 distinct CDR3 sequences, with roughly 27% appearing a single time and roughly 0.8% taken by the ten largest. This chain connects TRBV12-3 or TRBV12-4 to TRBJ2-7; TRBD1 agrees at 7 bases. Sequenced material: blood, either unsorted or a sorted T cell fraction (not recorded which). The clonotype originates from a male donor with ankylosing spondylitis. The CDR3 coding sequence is TGTGCCAGCAGCCGGACAGGCTACGAGCAGTACGTC. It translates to CASSRTGYEQYV.